Shown below are 6 T cell receptor beta chains from a single sample sequenced in a study of cytomegalovirus exposure and HLA in healthy donors. The table came from immunoSEQ multiplex PCR; TCRdb's copy has only in-frame clones and leaves some out. The sample lists under 400,000 clones; more than 80% were seen once. Source material: PBMCs. These receptors all stem from a woman aged 18 to 35 in good health and CMV-seronegative.

The chain carries TRBV7-9 and TRBJ2-2; TRBD1 agrees at 7 bases. Germline-derived CDR1 and CDR2 are SEHNR and FQNEAQ (reference sequence). Germline trimming cut 2 bases from V and 7 bases from J; bases unmatched to any gene: 10. The CDR3 consists of 16 residues. The CDR3 loop reads CASSLFGTALGGELFF. Here the CDR3 DNA reads TGTGCCAGCAGCTTATTTGGGACAGCCTTGGGCGGGGAGCTGTTTTTT.

This chain links TRBV27 with TRBJ2-7; D is possibly TRBD2 (5 bases). The CDR3 is 12 residues long. The germline gives CDR1 MNHEY, CDR2 SMNVEV (reference sequence). Trimming removed 2 bases at V and 6 bases at J, with 8 bases between. For the CDR3, the DNA is TGTGCCAGCAGTTTAACGGCGGGCGAGCAGTACTTC. Translated: CASSLTAGEQYF.

This chain uses TRBV7-3 with TRBJ2-1, with 11 bases identical to TRBD2. V was clipped by 4 bases and J by 6 bases; unmatched bases: 5. The CDR3 is 15 residues long. Germline CDR1 and CDR2: SGHTA and FQGTGA. The DNA of the CDR3 is TGTGCCAGCAGCTCTACTAGCGGGAGATTCAATGAGCAGTTCTTC. Residues: CASSSTSGRFNEQFF.

The chain combines TRBV10-3 with TRBJ1-1; a possible D gene is TRBD1 (5 bases). The V and J ends lost 11 bases and 2 bases respectively, with 15 bases between them. Germline-derived CDR1 and CDR2 are ENHRY and SYGVKD. The CDR3 loop spans 13 amino acids. CDR3 nucleotides: TGTGCCGCACAGCGGGGGGAAAACACTGAAGCTTTCTTT. Translation gives CAAQRGENTEAFF.

The chain uses TRBV14 and TRBJ2-7; D is unclear. The CDR3 consists of 13 residues. Germline V gene data show CDR1 as SGHDN and CDR2 as FVKESK. Trimming cost V 0 bases and J 6 bases, with 9 bases left between them. The CDR3 DNA follows: TGTGCCAGCAGCCAAGATTCCTGGGCCGAGCAGTACTTC. Amino acid sequence: CASSQDSWAEQYF.

V and J are TRBV2 and TRBJ2-7, with TRBD2 as a possible D gene (5 bases). CDR3 size: 12 residues. Germline loops: CDR1 SNHLY, CDR2 FYNNEI. V lost 5 bases and J lost 5, with 10 bases in between. The CDR3 loop reads CASSILAHEQYF. CDR3 nucleotide sequence: TGTGCCAGCAGTATTCTAGCCCACGAGCAGTACTTC. Full variable domain (outside the CDR3, taken from reference TRBV2 and TRBJ2-7): EPEVTQTPSHQVTQMGQEVILRCVPISNHLYFYWYRQILGQKVEFLVSFYNNEISEKSEIFDDQFSVERPDGSNFTLKIRSTKLEDSAMYFCASSILAHEQYFGPGTRLTVT.